This T cell receptor (beta chain) was recovered during a study of blood T cell repertoires in COVID-19. About the study: Acute-phase and convalescent COVID-19 samples originated in the United States, Italy and Spain. Sources were T cells, B-cell-depleted T cells, or PBMCs; the material itself was cDNA or gDNA.

TCRdb keeps only in-frame clones here, not all; method: immunoSEQ multiplex PCR. The sample consists of 63,000 or so clones, around 80% of them appearing once. This clonotype was sampled from a human donor in a cohort sampled during active COVID-19. The sequenced sample consisted of peripheral blood.

In DNA form, the CDR3 reads TGCGCCAGCAGCCCGACAGGGCCAAAATCACCCCTCCACTTT. Translated, it gives CASSPTGPKSPLHF. This chain joins TRBV5-1 and TRBJ1-6; 7 bases match TRBD1. Germline CDR1 reads SGHRS; CDR2 reads YFSETQ. J lost 10 bases, V lost 4 bases, and 8 bases had no gene match. The CDR3 totals 14 residues.